This T cell receptor beta chain was captured by sequencing in a study of blood T cell repertoires in COVID-19. Study details: Material from acute and convalescent COVID-19 was sourced from the United States, Italy and Spain. Sample material is recorded as cDNA or gDNA derived from T cells, B-cell-depleted T cells, or PBMCs.

This clone was observed once. J gave up 5 bases and V 2 bases, and 6 bases lay outside the gene matches. Per the germline V gene, CDR1 is SGDLS and CDR2 is YYNGEE. The CDR3 loop spans 15 amino acids. As processed by the authors: Using reference gene primer amplification, nucleated cell counts were estimated. TCRdb's table, derived via immunoSEQ multiplex PCR, lists solely in-frame clones and lacks some. Clonal size and the V and J genes are those of that table, whereas D and trimming came from the DNA. The table records 30,000 to 40,000 clones, around 77% of them present only once. Sequenced material: peripheral blood. The clonotype originates from a human donor in a cohort sampled during active COVID-19. The chain carries TRBV9 and TRBJ2-3, with TRBD2 matching over 9 bases. The CDR3 is CASSVREGLVDTQYF. Here the CDR3 DNA reads TGTGCCAGCAGCGTGCGGGAGGGCCTGGTAGATACGCAGTATTTT.